Listed below are T cell receptor beta chains from one sample, sequenced in a study of cytomegalovirus exposure and HLA in healthy donors. The assay was immunoSEQ multiplex PCR, and TCRdb's table has in-frame clones only and misses some. The table lists some 180,000 clones, around 80% of them singletons. The sequencing input was PBMCs. The receptor set was obtained from a woman aged 25 to 39 in good health and CMV-seronegative. Each CDR3 is given without its conserved first and last residue.

v_call	j_call	cdr3_aa
TRBV6-1	.	ASSEVLDSPYEQY
TRBV9	TRBJ2-2	ASSVGVTSYTGELF
TRBV30	TRBJ1-5	AWREQGARSQPQH
TRBV9	TRBJ2-7	ASSVNPGTGEQY
TRBV7-2	TRBJ2-7	ASSFPDRGGFEQY
TRBV10-2	TRBJ1-1	ASPRQGTEAF
TRBV14	TRBJ1-1	ASSQLTPGGAF
TRBV6-5	TRBJ2-1	ASSYDRVVHEQF
TRBV19	TRBJ1-1	ASSVQGDGTEAF
TRBV7-2	TRBJ2-7	ASSLAPGGSYEQY
TRBV5-1	TRBJ2-1	ASSLFTSGDEQF
TRBV7-6	TRBJ2-7	ASSLGGQGSEQY
TRBV11-2	TRBJ2-7	ASSPSGRAYEQY
TRBV7-8	TRBJ2-7	ASSPPEGTYEQY
TRBV5-4	TRBJ2-7	ASSSTGFEQY
TRBV29-1	TRBJ2-7	SVETLAGDSYEQY
TRBV2	TRBJ1-3	ASSSTEGNTIY
TRBV11-2	TRBJ2-7	ASSLDRKTYEQY
TRBV12-5	TRBJ2-3	ASGDRGWGTDTQY
TRBV4-2	TRBJ1-5	ASSYLPGQGGGQPQH
TRBV7-9	TRBJ2-5	ASSPYTGVSRETQY
TRBV11-2	TRBJ2-5	ASSSRGVQETQY
TRBV7-8	TRBJ1-5	ASRLQGNQPQH
TRBV21-1	TRBJ2-5	ASSRSGTSGGVETQY
TRBV5-1	TRBJ2-7	ASSLGDRVPYEQY
TRBV10-2	TRBJ2-7	ASSERRVDGQGSYEQY